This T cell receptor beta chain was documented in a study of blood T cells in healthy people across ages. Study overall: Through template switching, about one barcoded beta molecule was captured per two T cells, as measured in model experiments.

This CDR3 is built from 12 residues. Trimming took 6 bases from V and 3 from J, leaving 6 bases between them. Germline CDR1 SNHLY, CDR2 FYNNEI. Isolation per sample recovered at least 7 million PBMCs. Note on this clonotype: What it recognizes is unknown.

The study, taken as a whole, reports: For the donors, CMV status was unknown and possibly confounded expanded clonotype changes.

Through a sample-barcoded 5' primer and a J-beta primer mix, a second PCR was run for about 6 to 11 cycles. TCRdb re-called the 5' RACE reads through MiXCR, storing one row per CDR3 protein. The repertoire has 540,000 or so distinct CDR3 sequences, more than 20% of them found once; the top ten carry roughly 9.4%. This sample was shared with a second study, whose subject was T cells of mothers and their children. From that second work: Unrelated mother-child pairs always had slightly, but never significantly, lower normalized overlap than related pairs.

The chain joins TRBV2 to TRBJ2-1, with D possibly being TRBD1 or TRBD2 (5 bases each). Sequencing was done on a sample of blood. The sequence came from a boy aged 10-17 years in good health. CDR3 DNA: TGTGCCAGCAGGGGGGACTACAATGAGCAGTTCTTC. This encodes CASRGDYNEQFF.